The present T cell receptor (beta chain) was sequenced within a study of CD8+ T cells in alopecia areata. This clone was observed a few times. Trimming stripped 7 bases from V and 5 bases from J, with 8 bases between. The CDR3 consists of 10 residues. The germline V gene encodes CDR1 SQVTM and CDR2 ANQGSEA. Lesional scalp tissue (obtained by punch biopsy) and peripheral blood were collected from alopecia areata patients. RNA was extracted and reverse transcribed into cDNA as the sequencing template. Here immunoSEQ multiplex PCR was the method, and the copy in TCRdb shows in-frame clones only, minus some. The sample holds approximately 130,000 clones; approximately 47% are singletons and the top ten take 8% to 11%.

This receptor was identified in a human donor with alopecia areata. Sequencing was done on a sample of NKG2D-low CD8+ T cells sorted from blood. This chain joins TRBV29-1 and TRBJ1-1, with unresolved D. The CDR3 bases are TGCAGCGCGACGGGGACTGAAGCTTTCTTT. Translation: CSATGTEAFF.